Here is one T cell receptor (beta chain) with its context. The data were taken from a study of blood T cell repertoires in COVID-19. About the study: PBMCs, B-cell-depleted T cells, or T cells were the source of the cDNA or gDNA that made up the material.

Germline CDR1 is SGHRS and CDR2 is YFSETQ. The CDR3 is made up of 13 amino acids. Losses at the gene ends were 3 bases for V and 3 bases for J; bases not matched to a gene: 2. Participants classified as exposed had met a COVID-19 case within 2 weeks before study entry. Here immunoSEQ multiplex PCR was the method, and the copy in TCRdb shows in-frame clones only, minus some. The table records around 160,000 clones, roughly 84% of them present only once. This TCR derives from a woman aged 45-59 years who had been exposed to COVID-19. Sequencing was done on a sample of PBMCs or T cells enriched from blood (not recorded which). The chain recombines TRBV5-1 with TRBJ2-7; TRBD1 matches 8 bases. CDR3 in amino acids: CASSSGTGYEQYF. The CDR3 DNA sequence: TGCGCCAGCAGCTCCGGGACAGGCTACGAGCAGTACTTC.